Listed below are T cell receptor beta chains from one sample, sequenced in a study of early T cells in non-severe SARS-CoV-2 infection. A single record per CDR3 protein comes from TCRdb applying MiXCR to the 5' RACE reads. The sample has roughly 80,000 distinct CDR3 sequences, 11% seen once. The sample in question was whole blood, obtained at baseline. The origin of the receptors is an adult who was a healthcare worker with PCR-confirmed SARS-CoV-2 infection or an uninfected control (not recorded which). The CDR3 runs from the conserved cysteine through the conserved F or W. Fields, in order: J gene, V gene, D gene, clone size, CDR3 DNA, CDR3 protein. D genes are given only for firm matches. Rows may omit the clone size; those that give it use once, few, many or a size class.

>TRBJ1-1|TRBV6-1|.|.
TGTGCCAGCAGCCCAGGACCGGTGAACACTGAAGCTTTCTTT
CASSPGPVNTEAFF
>TRBJ2-7|TRBV30|.|few
TGTGCCTGGAGCACAGGGCACAGCTACGAGCAGTACTTC
CAWSTGHSYEQYF
>TRBJ2-1|TRBV11-2|TRBD1|few
TGTGCCAGCACCACGTCGGACAGGCGAGAAAATGAGCAGTTCTTC
CASTTSDRRENEQFF
>TRBJ1-4|TRBV7-9|.|.
TGTGCCAGCAGTTCACGGGGCTCTAATGAAAAACTGTTTTTT
CASSSRGSNEKLFF
>TRBJ1-1|TRBV7-8|.|.
TGTGCCAGCAGCTTAGCTGGAGGGGCCACTGAAGCTTTCTTT
CASSLAGGATEAFF
>TRBJ2-7|TRBV4-1|.|.
TGCGCCAGCAGCCAAGATTCGGGTCAGGTTCGATCCGTTAGCTCCTACGAGCAGTACTTC
CASSQDSGQVRSVSSYEQYF
>TRBJ2-2|TRBV15|TRBD1|many
TGTGCCACCAGCAGTTTGGGACAGGGCCTATTCACCGGGGAGCTGTTTTTT
CATSSLGQGLFTGELFF
>TRBJ1-6|TRBV6-1|.|many
TGTGCCAGCAGTGAAGAGGTGAGGGGGTCGGCCTATAATTCACCCCTCCACTTT
CASSEEVRGSAYNSPLHF
>TRBJ2-2|TRBV7-8|TRBD2|many
TGTGCCAGCAGCTTCACGTTAGCGGGTGCCACCGGGGAGCTGTTTTTT
CASSFTLAGATGELFF
>TRBJ1-2|TRBV9|.|few
TGTGCCACCGAAAGGGGGGACGGCTACACCTTC
CATERGDGYTF
>TRBJ2-5|TRBV7-2|TRBD1|.
TGTGCCAGCAGCTTAGCCACAGGGGTCCGGGAGACCCAGTACTTC
CASSLATGVRETQYF
>TRBJ1-5|TRBV29-1|.|few
TGCAGCGTTGTAGGGGGGGTCGATCAGCCCCAGCATTTT
CSVVGGVDQPQHF
>TRBJ1-6|TRBV12-3/TRBV12-4|.|.
TGTGCCAGCAGTTTAGCGTCGTATTCACCCCTCCACTTT
CASSLASYSPLHF
>TRBJ1-2|TRBV2|.|many
TGTGCCAGCAGTCTCACAGATGGCTACACCTTC
CASSLTDGYTF
>TRBJ2-7|TRBV7-6|.|.
TGTGCCAGCAGCACAACTTCGGGCTACGAGCAGTACTTC
CASSTTSGYEQYF
>TRBJ1-1|TRBV5-1|.|few
TGCGCCAGCAGCTTGGTAGAGGGAGAAGCTTTCTTT
CASSLVEGEAFF
>TRBJ2-5|TRBV3-1|.|many
TGTGCCAGCAGCCAAGATTTCCGGTCCGAGGGAACAGAGACCCAGTACTTC
CASSQDFRSEGTETQYF
>TRBJ1-5|TRBV20-1|.|many
TGCAGTGCTAGTGGGGGAGGCCTATCGGCCCGTCAGCCCCAGCATTTT
CSASGGGLSARQPQHF
>TRBJ1-1|TRBV12-3/TRBV12-4|.|many
TGTGCCAGCAGTTCCCTTAGGAGAACTGAAGCTTTCTTT
CASSSLRRTEAFF
>TRBJ2-3|TRBV29-1|TRBD1|.
TGCAGCGCAATGACAGGGGGTAACACAGATACGCAGTATTTT
CSAMTGGNTDTQYF
>TRBJ2-5|TRBV15|.|few
TGTGCCACCAAACAGGGCGGGGTGGAGACCCAGTACTTC
CATKQGGVETQYF
>TRBJ2-6|TRBV28|.|.
TGTGCCAGCAGTAGGGCAGGGATCTCTGGGGCCAACGTCCTGACTTTC
CASSRAGISGANVLTF
>TRBJ2-2|TRBV19|.|many
TGTGCCAGTAGTATGTCCGACATCACCGGGGAGCTGTTTTTT
CASSMSDITGELFF
>TRBJ2-1|TRBV20-1|.|many
TGCAGTGCTAGAGACTTAGCGGTCTTCTACAATGAGCAGTTCTTC
CSARDLAVFYNEQFF
>TRBJ2-5|TRBV28|TRBD1|many
TGTGCCAGCAGTACACTCTTGGACAGGGAGGAGGAGACCCAGTACTTC
CASSTLLDREEETQYF
>TRBJ2-1|TRBV29-1|.|.
TGCAGCGTGGACAAAATAAGGGATGAGCAGTTCTTC
CSVDKIRDEQFF
>TRBJ1-1|TRBV6-5|.|few
TGTGCCAGCAGGACGGATTCCATGAACACTGAAGCTTTCTTT
CASRTDSMNTEAFF
>TRBJ1-1|TRBV11-1|.|many
TGTGCCAGCAGCTTGAGGGGGAACACTGAAGCTTTCTTT
CASSLRGNTEAFF
>TRBJ2-3|TRBV7-2|TRBD1|few
TGTGCCAGCAGCTTGGGGACAGGGACGGGCACAGATACGCAGTATTTT
CASSLGTGTGTDTQYF
>TRBJ2-3|TRBV7-9|.|.
TGTGCCAGCAGCTTAGCCGTTATCCAAGATACGCAGTATTTT
CASSLAVIQDTQYF
>TRBJ2-3|TRBV6-2/TRBV6-3|.|few
TGTGCCAGCAGTTACTCGATTGGGTCTCCCTCTCCGCAGTATTTT
CASSYSIGSPSPQYF
>TRBJ1-1|TRBV4-1|.|few
TGCGCCAGCAGCCTGCTAATGAACACTGAAGCTTTCTTT
CASSLLMNTEAFF
>TRBJ1-1|TRBV3-1|.|few
TGTGCCAGCAGCTATCTGGGGGGAGCGAACACTGAAGCTTTCTTT
CASSYLGGANTEAFF
>TRBJ1-6|TRBV5-1|.|few
TGCGCCAGCAGCTTAGCGGGGGGCGAGAGTTCACCCCTCCACTTT
CASSLAGGESSPLHF
>TRBJ2-2|TRBV5-5|TRBD2|few
TGTGCCAGCAGCTTGCTAGCCGGGAGGGCCGGGGAGCTGTTTTTT
CASSLLAGRAGELFF
>TRBJ1-2|TRBV29-1|TRBD1|few
TGCAGCGTTGTGGGACAGGACTATGGCTACACCTTC
CSVVGQDYGYTF
>TRBJ1-2|TRBV6-1|.|many
TGTGCCAGCAGTGAGGAGAGCTCTAATGATGGCTACACCTTC
CASSEESSNDGYTF
>TRBJ2-7|TRBV7-8|.|many
TGTGCCAGCAGCCCAAGGCCGGGACTGGAAACCTACGAGCAGTACTTC
CASSPRPGLETYEQYF
>TRBJ1-5|TRBV20-1|TRBD1|many
TGCAGTGCTATAATGACAGGGGTTAGCAATCAGCCCCAGCATTTT
CSAIMTGVSNQPQHF
>TRBJ2-2|TRBV7-2|TRBD2|.
TGTGCCAGCAGCTTTTTAGCGGGGGGGCACGGGGAGCTGTTTTTT
CASSFLAGGHGELFF
>TRBJ1-2|TRBV14|TRBD1|few
TGTGCCAGCAGCCGGGACAGGGTGATGGTAACTGATGGCTACACCTTC
CASSRDRVMVTDGYTF
>TRBJ2-3|TRBV20-1|.|few
TGCAGTGCCCCCCGGTCCACTATTTACACAGATACGCAGTATTTT
CSAPRSTIYTDTQYF
>TRBJ2-7|TRBV7-6|.|.
TGTGCCAGCAGCTTAGCGCAGGGCGGGGGCCTACCCTACGAGCAGTACTTC
CASSLAQGGGLPYEQYF
>TRBJ2-1|TRBV11-2|.|.
TGTGCCAGCAGCTACAACTTCAAGAATGAGCAGTTCTTC
CASSYNFKNEQFF